Below, one T cell receptor beta chain is given with its context. The antigen is unknown. V was trimmed by 4 bases and J by 2 bases, leaving 10 bases between them. CDR1 and CDR2 from the germline V gene are SNHLY and FYNNEI. This CDR3 comprises 14 residues. This entry comes from a study of shared clonotypes between healthy human individuals. Study-wide results and caveats: Memory subsets had estimated richness that was generally smaller than that of naive subsets.

Sequencing used immunoSEQ multiplex PCR; TCRdb keeps in-frame clones, though not all of them. The sample comprises around 1,100,000 clones, 60% to 80% of which are singletons, and almost 0.9% rests with the top ten. The chain couples TRBV2 to TRBJ2-3; perhaps TRBD2 as D (6 bases). This clonotype was obtained from a man in his late teens or twenties in good health. Some clones in this sample may be carry-over from other donors' samples. Material: memory CD4+ T cells from PBMCs. Subset here: CD45RA-negative fraction. CDR3: CASSVGRPTDTQYF. The CDR3 coding sequence is TGTGCCAGCAGTGTCGGGAGACCCACAGATACGCAGTATTTT.